This TCR beta chain was observed in a study of blood T cell repertoires in COVID-19. Overall study context: Sources were T cells, B-cell-depleted T cells, or PBMCs; the material itself was cDNA or gDNA.

Method: immunoSEQ multiplex PCR; TCRdb's copy keeps in-frame clones and lacks some. The sample yields 400,000 or so clones, around 90% seen once. CDR3 length: 15 residues. With 6 bases removed from V and 1 base from J, the gap between germline ends came to 12 bases. The germline V gene has CDR1 SNHLY and CDR2 FYNNEI. Sample: peripheral blood. The TCR originated in a young man with COVID-19, enrolled during active disease. The chain couples TRBV2 to TRBJ2-2; D may be TRBD2 (5 bases). CDR3 bases: TGTGCCAGCAGCTCCGGGAACCAGAACACCGGGGAGCTGTTTTTT. Translated, it gives CASSSGNQNTGELFF.